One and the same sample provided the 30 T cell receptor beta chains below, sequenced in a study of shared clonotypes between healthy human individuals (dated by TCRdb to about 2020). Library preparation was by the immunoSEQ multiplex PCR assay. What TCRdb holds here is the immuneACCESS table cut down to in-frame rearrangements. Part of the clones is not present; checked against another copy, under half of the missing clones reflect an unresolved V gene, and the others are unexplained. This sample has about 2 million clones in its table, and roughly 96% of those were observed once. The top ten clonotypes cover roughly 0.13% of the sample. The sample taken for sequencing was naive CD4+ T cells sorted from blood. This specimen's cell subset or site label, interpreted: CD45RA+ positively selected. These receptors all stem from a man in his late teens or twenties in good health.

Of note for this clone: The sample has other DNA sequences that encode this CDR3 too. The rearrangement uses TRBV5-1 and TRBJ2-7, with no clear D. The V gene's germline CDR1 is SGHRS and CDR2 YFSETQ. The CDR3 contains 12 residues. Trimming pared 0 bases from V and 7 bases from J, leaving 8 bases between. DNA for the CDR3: TGCGCCAGCAGCTTGGGAGAAAGGGAGCAGTACTTC. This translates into CASSLGEREQYF.

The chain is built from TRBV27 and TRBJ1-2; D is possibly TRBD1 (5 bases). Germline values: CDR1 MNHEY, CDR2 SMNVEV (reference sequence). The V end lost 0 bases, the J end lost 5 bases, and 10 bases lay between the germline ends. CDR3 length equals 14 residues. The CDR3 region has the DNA TGTGCCAGCAGTTTATCGCCCGCAGGGTATGGCTACACCTTC. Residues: CASSLSPAGYGYTF.

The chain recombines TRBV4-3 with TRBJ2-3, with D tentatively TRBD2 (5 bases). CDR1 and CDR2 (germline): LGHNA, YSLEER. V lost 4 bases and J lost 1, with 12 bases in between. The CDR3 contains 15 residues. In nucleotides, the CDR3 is TGCGCCAGCAGCCGGGCCCTTAGCGGCACAGATACGCAGTATTTT. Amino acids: CASSRALSGTDTQYF.

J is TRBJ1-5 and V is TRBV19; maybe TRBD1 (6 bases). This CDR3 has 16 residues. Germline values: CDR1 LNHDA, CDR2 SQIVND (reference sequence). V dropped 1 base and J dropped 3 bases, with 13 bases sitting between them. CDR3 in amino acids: CASSIGTRGNNQPQHF. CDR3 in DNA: TGTGCCAGTAGTATAGGTACCAGGGGTAACAATCAGCCCCAGCATTTT.

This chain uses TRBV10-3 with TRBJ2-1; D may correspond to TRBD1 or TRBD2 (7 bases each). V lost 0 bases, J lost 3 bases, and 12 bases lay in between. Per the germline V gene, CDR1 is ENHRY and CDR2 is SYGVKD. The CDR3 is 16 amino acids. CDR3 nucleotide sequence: TGTGCCATCAGTGAGTCACCCAGGGGGGGCTACAATGAGCAGTTCTTC. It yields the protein CAISESPRGGYNEQFF.

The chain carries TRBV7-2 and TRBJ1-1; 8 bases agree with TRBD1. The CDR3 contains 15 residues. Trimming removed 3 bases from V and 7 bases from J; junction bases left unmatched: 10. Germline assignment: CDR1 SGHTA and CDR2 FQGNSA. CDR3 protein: CASSFRRTGNGEAFF. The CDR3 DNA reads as TGTGCCAGCAGCTTCAGGCGGACAGGGAATGGTGAAGCTTTCTTT.

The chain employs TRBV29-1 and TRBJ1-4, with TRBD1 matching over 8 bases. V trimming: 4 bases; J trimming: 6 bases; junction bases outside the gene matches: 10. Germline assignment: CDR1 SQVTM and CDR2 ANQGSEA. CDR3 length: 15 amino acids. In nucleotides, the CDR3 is TGCAGCGTTGTTGAGTTGGACAGGGTGGATGAAAAACTGTTTTTT. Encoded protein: CSVVELDRVDEKLFF.

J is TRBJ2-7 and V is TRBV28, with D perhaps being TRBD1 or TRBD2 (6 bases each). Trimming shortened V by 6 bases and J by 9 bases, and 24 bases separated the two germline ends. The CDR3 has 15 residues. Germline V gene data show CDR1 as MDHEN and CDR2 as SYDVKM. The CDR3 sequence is CASRNSGGAVQGQYF. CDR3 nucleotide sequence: TGTGCCAGCAGGAACTCCGGGGGCGCGGTACAAGGGCAGTACTTC.

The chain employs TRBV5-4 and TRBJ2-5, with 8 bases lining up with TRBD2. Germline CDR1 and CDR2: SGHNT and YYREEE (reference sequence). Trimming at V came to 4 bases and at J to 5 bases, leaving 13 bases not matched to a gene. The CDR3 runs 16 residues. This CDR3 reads CASSVPSGGGSETQYF. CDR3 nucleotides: TGTGCCAGCAGCGTCCCGAGCGGGGGAGGTTCGGAGACCCAGTACTTC. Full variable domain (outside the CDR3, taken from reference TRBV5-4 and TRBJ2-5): ETGVTQSPTHLIKTRGQQVTLRCSSQSGHNTVSWYQQALGQGPQFIFQYYREEENGRGNFPPRFSGLQFPNYSSELNVNALELDDSALYLCASSVPSGGGSETQYFGPGTRLLVL.

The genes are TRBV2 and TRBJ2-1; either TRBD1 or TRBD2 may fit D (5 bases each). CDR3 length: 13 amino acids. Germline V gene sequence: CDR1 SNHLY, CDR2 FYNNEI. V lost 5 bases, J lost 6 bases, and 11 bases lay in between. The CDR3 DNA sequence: TGTGCCAGCAGTCCCCGGGGACCCAATGAGCAGTTCTTC. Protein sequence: CASSPRGPNEQFF.

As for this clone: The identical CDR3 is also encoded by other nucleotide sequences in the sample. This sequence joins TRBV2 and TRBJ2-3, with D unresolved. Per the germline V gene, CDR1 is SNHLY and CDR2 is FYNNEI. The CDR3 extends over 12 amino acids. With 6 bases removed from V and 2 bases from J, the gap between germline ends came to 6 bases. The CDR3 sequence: CASRVNTDTQYF. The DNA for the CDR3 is TGTGCCAGCAGAGTCAACACAGATACGCAGTATTTT.

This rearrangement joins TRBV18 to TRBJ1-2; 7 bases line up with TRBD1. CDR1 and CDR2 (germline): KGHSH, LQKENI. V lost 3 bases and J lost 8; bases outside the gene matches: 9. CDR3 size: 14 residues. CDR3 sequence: CASSPLGQVEGYTF. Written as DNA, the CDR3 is TGTGCCAGCTCACCTCTCGGACAGGTGGAGGGCTACACCTTC.

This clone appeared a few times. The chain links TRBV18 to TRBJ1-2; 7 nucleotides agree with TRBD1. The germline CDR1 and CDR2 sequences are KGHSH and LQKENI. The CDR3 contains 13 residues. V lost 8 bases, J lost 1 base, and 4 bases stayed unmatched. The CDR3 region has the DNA TGTGCCAGCACCGACAGGGTTAACTATGGCTACACCTTC. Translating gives CASTDRVNYGYTF.

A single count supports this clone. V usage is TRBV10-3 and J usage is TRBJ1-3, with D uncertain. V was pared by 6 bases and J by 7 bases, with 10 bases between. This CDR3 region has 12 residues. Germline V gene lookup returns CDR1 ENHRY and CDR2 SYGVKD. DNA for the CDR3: TGTGCCATCAGCGGGCAGTTCAACACCATATATTTT. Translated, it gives CAISGQFNTIYF.

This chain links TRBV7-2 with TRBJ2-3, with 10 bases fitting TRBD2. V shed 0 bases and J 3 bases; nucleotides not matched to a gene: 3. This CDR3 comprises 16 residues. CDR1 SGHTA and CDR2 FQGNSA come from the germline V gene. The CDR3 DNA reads TGTGCCAGCAGCTTAGCCCCAGCGGGAGGGACAGATACGCAGTATTTT. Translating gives CASSLAPAGGTDTQYF.

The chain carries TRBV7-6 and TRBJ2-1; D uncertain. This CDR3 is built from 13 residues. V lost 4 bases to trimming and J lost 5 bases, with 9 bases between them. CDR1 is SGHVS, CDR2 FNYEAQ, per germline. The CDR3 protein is CASSSQENNEQFF. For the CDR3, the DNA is TGTGCCAGCAGCTCACAAGAAAACAATGAGCAGTTCTTC.

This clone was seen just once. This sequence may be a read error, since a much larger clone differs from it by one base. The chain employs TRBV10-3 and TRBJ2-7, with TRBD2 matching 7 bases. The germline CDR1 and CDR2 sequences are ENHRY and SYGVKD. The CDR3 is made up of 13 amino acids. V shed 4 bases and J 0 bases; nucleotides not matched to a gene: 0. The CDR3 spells CAISASGSYEQYF. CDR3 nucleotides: TGTGCCATCAGTGCTAGCGGCTCCTACGAGCAGTACTTC.

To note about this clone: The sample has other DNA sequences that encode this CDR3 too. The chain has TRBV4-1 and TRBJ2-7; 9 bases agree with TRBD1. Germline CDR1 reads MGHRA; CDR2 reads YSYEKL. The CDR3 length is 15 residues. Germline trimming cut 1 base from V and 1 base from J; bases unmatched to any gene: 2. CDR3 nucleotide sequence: TGCGCCAGCAGCCAAGGGGGACAGGGTTCCTACGAGCAGTACTTC. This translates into CASSQGGQGSYEQYF.

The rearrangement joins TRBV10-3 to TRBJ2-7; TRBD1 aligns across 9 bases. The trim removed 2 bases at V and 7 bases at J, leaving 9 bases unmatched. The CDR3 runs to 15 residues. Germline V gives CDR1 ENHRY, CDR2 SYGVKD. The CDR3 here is CAISEPGTGPLEQYF. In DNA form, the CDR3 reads TGTGCCATCAGTGAGCCCGGGACAGGGCCCTTAGAGCAGTACTTC.

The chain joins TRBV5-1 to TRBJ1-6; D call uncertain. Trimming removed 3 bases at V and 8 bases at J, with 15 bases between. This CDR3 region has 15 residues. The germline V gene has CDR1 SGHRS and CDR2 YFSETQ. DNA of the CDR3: TGCGCCAGCAGCTCCTCCGTACTAGGAGATTCACCCCTCCACTTT. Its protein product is CASSSSVLGDSPLHF.

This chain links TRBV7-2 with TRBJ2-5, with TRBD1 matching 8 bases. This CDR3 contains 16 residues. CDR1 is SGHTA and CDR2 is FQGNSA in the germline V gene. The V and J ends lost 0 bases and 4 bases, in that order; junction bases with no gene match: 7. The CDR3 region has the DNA TGTGCCAGCAGCTTAGCTGGCAGGGGGCAGGGAGAGACCCAGTACTTC. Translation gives CASSLAGRGQGETQYF. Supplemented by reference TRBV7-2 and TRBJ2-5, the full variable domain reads GAGVSQSPSNKVTEKGKDVELRCDPISGHTALYWYRQSLGQGLEFLIYFQGNSAPDKSGLPSDRFSAERTGGSVSTLTIQRTQQEDSAVYLCASSLAGRGQGETQYFGPGTRLLVL.

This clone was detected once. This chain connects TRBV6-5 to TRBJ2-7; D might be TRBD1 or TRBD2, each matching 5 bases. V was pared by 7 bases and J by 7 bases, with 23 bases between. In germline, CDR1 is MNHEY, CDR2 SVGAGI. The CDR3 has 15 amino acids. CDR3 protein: CASTETTGPRREQYF. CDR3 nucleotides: TGTGCCAGCACCGAAACTACAGGACCAAGGAGGGAGCAGTACTTC.

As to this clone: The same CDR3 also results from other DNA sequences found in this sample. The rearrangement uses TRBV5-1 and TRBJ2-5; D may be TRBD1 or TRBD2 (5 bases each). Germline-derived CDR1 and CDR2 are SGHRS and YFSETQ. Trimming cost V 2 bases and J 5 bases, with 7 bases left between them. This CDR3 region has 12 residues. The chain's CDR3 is CASSLEGETQYF. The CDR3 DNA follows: TGCGCCAGCAGCTTAGAGGGGGAGACCCAGTACTTC.

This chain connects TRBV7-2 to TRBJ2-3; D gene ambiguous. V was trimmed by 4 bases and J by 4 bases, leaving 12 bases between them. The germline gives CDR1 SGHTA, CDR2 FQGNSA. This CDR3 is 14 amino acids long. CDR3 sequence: CASSSKGSADTQYF. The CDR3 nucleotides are TGTGCCAGCAGCTCAAAGGGAAGCGCAGATACGCAGTATTTT.

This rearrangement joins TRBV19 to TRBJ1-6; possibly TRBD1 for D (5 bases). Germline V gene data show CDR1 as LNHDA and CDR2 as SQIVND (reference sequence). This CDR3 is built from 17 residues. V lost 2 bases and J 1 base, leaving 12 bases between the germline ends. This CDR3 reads CASSISGTGSYNSPLHF. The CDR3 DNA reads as TGTGCCAGTAGTATATCAGGGACGGGGTCCTATAATTCACCCCTCCACTTT.

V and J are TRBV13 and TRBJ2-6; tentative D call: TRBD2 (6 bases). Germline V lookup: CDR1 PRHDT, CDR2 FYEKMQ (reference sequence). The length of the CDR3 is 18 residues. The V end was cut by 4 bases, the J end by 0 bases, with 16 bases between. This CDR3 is CASSYSGLTGSGANVLTF. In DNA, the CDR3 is TGTGCCAGCAGCTATTCAGGACTAACCGGCTCTGGGGCCAACGTCCTGACTTTC. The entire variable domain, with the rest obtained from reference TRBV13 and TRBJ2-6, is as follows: AAGVIQSPRHLIKEKRETATLKCYPIPRHDTVYWYQQGPGQDPQFLISFYEKMQSDKGSIPDRFSAQQFSDYHSELNMSSLELGDSALYFCASSYSGLTGSGANVLTFGAGSRLTVL.

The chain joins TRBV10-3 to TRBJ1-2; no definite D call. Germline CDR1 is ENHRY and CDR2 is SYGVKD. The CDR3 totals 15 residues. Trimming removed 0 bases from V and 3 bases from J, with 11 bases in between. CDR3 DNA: TGTGCCATCAGTGAGTCATCGAGTCCGCACTATGGCTACACCTTC. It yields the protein CAISESSSPHYGYTF.

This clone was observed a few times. The CDR3 nucleotides read TGTGCCAGCAGCTTTAGAATTGGGGAACAGCCCCAGCATTTT. This translates into CASSFRIGEQPQHF. This rearrangement joins TRBV7-2 to TRBJ1-5; D gene ambiguous. Trimming cost V 3 bases and J 7 bases, with 13 bases left between them. Germline CDR1 is SGHTA and CDR2 is FQGNSA. The CDR3 contains 14 residues.

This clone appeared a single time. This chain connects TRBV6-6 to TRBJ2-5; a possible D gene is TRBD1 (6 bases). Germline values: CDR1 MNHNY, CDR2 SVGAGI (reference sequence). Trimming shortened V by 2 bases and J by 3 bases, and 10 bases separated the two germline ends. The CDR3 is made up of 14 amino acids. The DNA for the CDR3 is TGTGCCAGCAGTTACCGCAGGGGAAAAGAGACCCAGTACTTC. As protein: CASSYRRGKETQYF.

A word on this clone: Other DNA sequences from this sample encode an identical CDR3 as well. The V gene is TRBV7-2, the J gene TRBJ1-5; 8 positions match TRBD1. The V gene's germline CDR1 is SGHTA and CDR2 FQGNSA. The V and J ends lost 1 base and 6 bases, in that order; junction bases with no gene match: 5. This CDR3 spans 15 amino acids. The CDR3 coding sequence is TGTGCCAGCAGCTTAGGTCAGGGGGCGAGTCAGCCCCAGCATTTT. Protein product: CASSLGQGASQPQHF.